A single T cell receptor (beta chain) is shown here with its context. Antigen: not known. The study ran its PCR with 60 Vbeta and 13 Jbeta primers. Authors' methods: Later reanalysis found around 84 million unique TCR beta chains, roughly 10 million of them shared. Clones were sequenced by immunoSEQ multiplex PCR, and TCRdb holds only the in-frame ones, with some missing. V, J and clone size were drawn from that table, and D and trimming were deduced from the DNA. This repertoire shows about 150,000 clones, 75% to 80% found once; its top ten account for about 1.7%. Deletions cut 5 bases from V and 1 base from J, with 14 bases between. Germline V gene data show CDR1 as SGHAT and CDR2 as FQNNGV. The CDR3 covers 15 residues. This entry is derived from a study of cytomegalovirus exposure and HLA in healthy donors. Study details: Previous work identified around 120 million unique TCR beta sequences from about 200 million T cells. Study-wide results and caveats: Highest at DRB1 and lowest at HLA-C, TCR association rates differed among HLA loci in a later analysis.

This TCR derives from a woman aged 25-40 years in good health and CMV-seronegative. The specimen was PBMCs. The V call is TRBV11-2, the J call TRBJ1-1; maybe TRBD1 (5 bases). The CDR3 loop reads CASSPRGRANTEAFF. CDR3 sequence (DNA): TGTGCCAGCAGCCCTAGGGGTAGGGCGAACACTGAAGCTTTCTTT.